This TCR beta chain was identified during a study of T cell responses to AZD1222 COVID-19 vaccine. Notes on the study in general: Spike-wide vaccine-associated CD4 TCRs dominated at 160-218 and 743-854. Among the donors, most were white British and more were female, and clonal diversity was possibly underestimated. Reportedly, nearly half of unique spike TCRs recognized epitopes outside B.1.351/B.1.1.7 mutations. Elevations in Spike-specific TCR breadth and depth followed administration of two AZD1222 doses.

Germline loops: CDR1 MDHEN, CDR2 SYDVKM. The V segment lost 6 bases and the J segment 2 bases; nucleotides outside the gene matches: 15. The CDR3 sequence is 17 residues long. TCRdb's table, derived via immunoSEQ multiplex PCR, lists solely in-frame clones and lacks some. Of approximately 100,000 clones listed, about 90% are singletons. Worth noting for this clone: Its specificity is unknown.

J is TRBJ2-7 and V is TRBV28; 8 nucleotides align to TRBD1. This specimen consisted of peripheral blood, obtained on day 0 of MenACWY control vaccination. This sequence originates from an adult in good health. The CDR3 nucleotides are TGTGCCAGCAGCCTAGCCCTCGGACAGGGAGCCGCCTACGAGCAGTACTTC. Its protein is CASSLALGQGAAYEQYF.